These T cell receptor beta chains were read from a single sample in a study of T cells after yellow fever vaccination. One entry per CDR3 protein results from TCRdb running MiXCR on the 5' RACE reads. The sample lists about 320,000 distinct CDR3 sequences, about 6.9% occurring once. The material sequenced was PBMCs, taken roughly 45 days after the first yellow fever vaccination. These receptors came from a man between 18 and 29 years old who received the YFV17D yellow fever vaccine. Each CDR3 is given with its conserved first and last residue. A D gene is named only where the DNA matches it firmly. Not every row has a clone size; where given, it reads once, few, many or a size class.

j_call,v_call,d_call,clone_size,cdr3_nt,cdr3_aa
TRBJ2-5,TRBV20-1,TRBD1,-,TGCAGTGCCGGACAGGGGGCCCCCAAGGTGGCCCAGTACTTC,CSAGQGAPKVAQYF
TRBJ2-7,TRBV9,-,many,TGTGCCAGCAGCCCCGGGACATCCTCCTACGAGCAGTACTTC,CASSPGTSSYEQYF
TRBJ2-7,TRBV5-1,TRBD1,many,TGCGCCAGCAGCTTGGAGTGGGACAGGAGGTACGAGCAGTACTTC,CASSLEWDRRYEQYF
TRBJ1-2,TRBV15,-,-,TGTGCCACCAGCAGAACAGGGAGGGACTATGGCTACACCTTC,CATSRTGRDYGYTF
TRBJ1-2,TRBV5-1,TRBD1,-,TGCGCCAGCAGCTTGGAAGGGACAGGGGGCTTCTTTGGCTACACCTTC,CASSLEGTGGFFGYTF
TRBJ2-5,TRBV5-4,TRBD2,many,TGTGCCAGCAGCCCTGGGACTAGCGGGGGGCGGTACCAAGAGACCCAGTACTTC,CASSPGTSGGRYQETQYF
TRBJ2-7,TRBV11-2,TRBD1,many,TGTGCCAGCAGCTTAGAATTCTGGGACAGGGTTACCTACGAGCAGTACTTC,CASSLEFWDRVTYEQYF
TRBJ2-1,TRBV4-3,TRBD2,many,TGCGCCAGCAGCCAATACCGCGGGGGGGCCCGGTCCGATGAGCAGTTCTTC,CASSQYRGGARSDEQFF
TRBJ2-5,TRBV29-1,-,few,TGCAGCGTTTCGATCCAGGAGACCCAGTACTTC,CSVSIQETQYF
TRBJ2-7,TRBV7-9,-,-,TGTGCCAGCAGCTTAGCGCCGAGTCACCCCTCCTACGAGCAGTACTTC,CASSLAPSHPSYEQYF
TRBJ2-5,TRBV2,-,-,TGTGCCAGCAGTGAGGGACCGCTGCAAGAGACCCAGTACTTC,CASSEGPLQETQYF
TRBJ2-2,TRBV7-8,TRBD2,-,TGTGCCAGCAGCCTCCGACTAGCGGGGGGACGTACGAACACCGGGGAGCTGTTTTTT,CASSLRLAGGRTNTGELFF
TRBJ1-5,TRBV6-1,TRBD1,-,TGTGCCAGCAGATCAGACAGGGGGCTGAGCAATCAGCCCCAGCATTTT,CASRSDRGLSNQPQHF
TRBJ2-7,TRBV7-6,TRBD1,few,TGTGCCAGCAGCCACCGGGACAGGGGCACCTACGAGCAGTACTTC,CASSHRDRGTYEQYF
TRBJ1-1,TRBV12-3/TRBV12-4,-,few,TGTGCCAGCAGTTTCCGGTTAGTAACTTTCTTT,CASSFRLVTFF
TRBJ2-7,TRBV5-1,-,-,TGCGCCAGCAGACTCCACCGGAGTATCGCCTACGAGCAGTACTTC,CASRLHRSIAYEQYF
TRBJ2-2,TRBV5-4,-,few,TGTGCCAGCAGACCGGACACCCTCCCTGGGGAGCTGTTTTTT,CASRPDTLPGELFF
TRBJ2-2,TRBV7-9,-,many,TGTGCCAGCAGCACCTTTGACGCCGGGGAGCTGTTTTTT,CASSTFDAGELFF
TRBJ2-5,TRBV11-2,TRBD1,few,TGTGCCAGCAGCTCGTACCGGGACAGCGGCTCCTTC,CASSSYRDSGSF
TRBJ1-1,TRBV5-1,-,-,TGCGCCAGCAGCTTGGCGAGGGACAACGTGAACACTGAAGCTTTCTTT,CASSLARDNVNTEAFF
TRBJ2-5,TRBV11-2,TRBD1,few,TGTGCCAGCAGCTTGGGTCCGGACAGGAGAACACAAGAGACCCAGTACTTC,CASSLGPDRRTQETQYF
TRBJ2-3,TRBV5-4,TRBD2,many,TGTGCCAGCAGCAGACGGACTAGCGGGGAGGATACGCAGTATTTT,CASSRRTSGEDTQYF
TRBJ2-1,TRBV5-1,-,few,TGCGCCAGCAGCTTGAGGGTGAACAATGAGCAGTTCTTC,CASSLRVNNEQFF
TRBJ2-3,TRBV20-1,TRBD1,few,TGCAGTGCTAGCCCCCGGGACAGGGTAACAGATACGCAGTATTTT,CSASPRDRVTDTQYF
TRBJ1-5,TRBV5-1,-,-,TGCGCCAGCAGCTTCGGGGGACTGCGCAATCAGCCCCAGCATTTT,CASSFGGLRNQPQHF
TRBJ1-1,TRBV4-2,-,-,TGTGCCAGCAGCCAAGACGCCCGAGTACCCACTGAAGCTTTCTTT,CASSQDARVPTEAFF
TRBJ2-3,TRBV20-1,TRBD2,few,TGCAGTGCTTCCTCCCTAGCGGGGGGGCGTGTTACGCAGTACTTT,CSASSLAGGRVTQYF
TRBJ1-1,TRBV20-1,-,few,TGCAGTGCTAGAGATTTGGGGCTTGAACCCCGAGGGAATAGAGAGAACACTGAAGCTTTCTTT,CSARDLGLEPRGNRENTEAFF
TRBJ1-5,TRBV12-3/TRBV12-4,-,-,TGTGCCAGCAGTTTTCACCGTAGTAATCAGCCCCAGCATTTT,CASSFHRSNQPQHF
TRBJ1-6,TRBV5-1,TRBD1,-,TGCGCCAGCAGCTTGGTATTCGACAGGGGGCAGACACCCCTCCACTTT,CASSLVFDRGQTPLHF
TRBJ1-5,TRBV7-2,-,many,TGTGCCAGCAGCCCTGACAGTGATCAGCCCCAGCATTTT,CASSPDSDQPQHF